Listed here is a single T cell receptor (beta chain). The antigen is not known. The sample comes from a study of post-analysis software for immune sequencing data. Looking at the study overall: In terms of disease course, relapsing-remitting, secondary progressive and progressive-relapsing multiple sclerosis were included. Whole-study results and caveats: Patients used about five TRBV segments, including TRBV5-6, TRBV5-1 and TRBV20-1, more often than controls. Compared with controls, patients showed significantly lower normalized Chao1 diversity. By F measure, samples from a shared preparation batch strongly co-clustered.

The authors incorporated unique molecular identifiers into the TCR beta cDNA libraries. Researchers reported 550,000 or so cDNA molecules coming from about 0.98 to 11 million T cells. TCRdb itself ran the PCR reads through MiXCR, one entry per CDR3 protein. Among under 900,000 distinct CDR3 sequences listed, approximately 57% were seen once. The CDR3 has 13 amino acids. The germline CDR1 and CDR2 sequences are SNHLY and FYNNEI. The V gene is TRBV2, the J gene TRBJ2-7; 9 positions agree with TRBD2. The J call may be incorrect, as the DNA end agrees better with TRBJ2-1. This clonotype was obtained from a girl aged 10 to 17 with multiple sclerosis. The sample comprised blood. In nucleotides, the CDR3 is TGTGCCAGCAGTTCCGGACTAGCGAGTGAGCAGTTCTTC. Residues: CASSSGLASEQFF.